One sample yielded the 21 T cell receptor beta chains listed below, sequenced in a study of kidney transplant recipient with SARS-CoV-2 infection. TCRdb re-called the reads with MiXCR, one entry per CDR3 protein. The repertoire holds roughly 230,000 distinct CDR3 sequences, with around 26% as singletons. This specimen consisted of a blood sample, obtained at baseline and around day 120 from a kidney transplant recipient. The receptor set was obtained from a male patient in his thirties who had COVID-19 and was a kidney transplant recipient. These T cells may partly come from the graft donor.

Concerning this clonotype: The likely explanation is a read error, given a far larger clone one base away. This sequence joins TRBV29-1 and TRBJ2-7; D may be TRBD1 (6 bases). The CDR3 has 13 amino acids. Germline V gene data show CDR1 as SQVTM and CDR2 as ANQGSEA. The CDR3 is CSVALGGNYGYIF. Written as DNA, the CDR3 is TGCAGCGTAGCATTAGGGGGAAACTATGGCTACATCTTC.

This clonotype was recorded at least ten times. This chain joins TRBV5-1 and TRBJ2-7, with D perhaps being TRBD1 or TRBD2 (5 bases each). The germline V gene has CDR1 SGHRS and CDR2 YFSETQ. This CDR3 has 14 amino acids. V dropped 5 bases and J dropped 0 bases, with 12 bases sitting between them. CDR3 region: CASRSGTSSYEQYF. The CDR3 region has the DNA TGCGCCAGCAGATCCGGGACCAGCTCCTACGAGCAGTACTTC.

This clonotype was recorded many times. The chain is built from TRBV7-6 and TRBJ1-3; D may be TRBD1 (5 bases). Germline V gene sequence: CDR1 SGHVS, CDR2 FNYEAQ. The V and J ends lost 2 bases and 0 bases respectively, with 14 bases between them. The CDR3 covers 17 residues. This CDR3 reads CASSLIYEGRSGNTIYF. CDR3 in DNA: TGTGCCAGCAGCTTAATTTATGAGGGGCGCTCTGGAAACACCATATATTTT.

Concerning this clonotype itself: This clone may be a read error of a much larger clone one base away. The V and J genes are TRBV3-1 and TRBJ2-5; D is unresolved. The CDR3 contains 17 residues. CDR1 is LGHDT, CDR2 YNNKEL, per germline (reference sequence). CDR3 nucleotide sequence: TGTGCCAGCAGCGTAATTATTCCCATTTCTTTCTCTGAGACCCTGTACTTC. Protein product: CASSVIIPISFSETLYF.

This clonotype was counted ten times or more. This chain joins TRBV6-5 and TRBJ2-7; 9 bases match TRBD1. Germline V CDR1 and CDR2: MNHEY, SVGAGI. The CDR3 length is 15 residues. Losses at the gene ends were 7 bases for V and 0 bases for J; bases not matched to a gene: 7. CDR3 sequence reads: CASKRGDRVSYEQYF. CDR3 sequence (DNA): TGTGCCAGCAAGCGAGGGGACAGGGTCTCCTACGAGCAGTACTTC.

At least ten counts were recorded for this clonotype. V usage is TRBV11-3 and J usage is TRBJ1-2; D gene ambiguous. CDR3 length: 17 amino acids. V shed 5 bases and J shed 4 bases, with 23 bases lying between them. Per the germline V gene, CDR1 is SGHNT and CDR2 is YENEEA. CDR3 sequence reads: CASSVKRDLGKTYGYTF. The CDR3 region has the DNA TGTGCCAGCAGCGTTAAGCGCGATCTCGGAAAGACCTATGGCTACACCTTC.

In regard to this clonotype: One end of the junction fails to match germline, which may point to a read error. This chain joins TRBV4-2 and TRBJ2-5; 8 bases are a match to TRBD1. The germline V gene encodes CDR1 LGHNA and CDR2 YNFKEQ. The CDR3 length is 18 residues. The CDR3 here is CASSQDRTGIRNQETQCF. Here the CDR3 DNA reads TGTGCCAGCAGCCAAGATAGGACAGGGATTAGGAACCAAGAGACTCAGTGCTTC.

This clonotype was recorded at least ten times. The chain has TRBV2 and TRBJ1-1; the match to TRBD1 covers 7 bases. The CDR3 contains 15 residues. Germline V gene lookup returns CDR1 SNHLY and CDR2 FYNNEI. The trim removed 4 bases at V and 2 bases at J, leaving 7 bases unmatched. The DNA of the CDR3 is TGTGCCAGCAGTGTTGGGACAGACTATAACACTGAAGCTTTCTTT. Translation gives CASSVGTDYNTEAFF.

This clonotype showed up many times. The chain carries TRBV18 and TRBJ2-5; 7 positions agree with TRBD1. The CDR3 totals 14 residues. Germline lookup yields CDR1 KGHSH and CDR2 LQKENI. Trimming at V came to 6 bases and at J to 5 bases, leaving 9 bases not matched to a gene. The CDR3 loop reads CASSSKTGSETQYF. The CDR3 region has the DNA TGTGCCAGCTCTTCCAAGACAGGGAGCGAGACCCAGTACTTC.

In regard to this clonotype: A much more abundant neighbour one base away suggests this may be a read error. The chain is built from TRBV19 and TRBJ2-6; D could derive from TRBD1 or TRBD2 (5 bases each). Germline V lookup: CDR1 LNHDA, CDR2 SQIVND (reference sequence). The CDR3 runs 15 residues. The V and J ends lost 11 bases and 2 bases respectively, with 16 bases between them. CDR3 DNA: TGTGCCGGTACCCGCCGGGGCCCTGGGGCCAACGTCCTGACTTTC. Its translation is CAGTRRGPGANVLTF.

This clonotype was detected ten times or more. This chain connects TRBV6-2 or TRBV6-3 to TRBJ1-2, with D unclear. Germline assignment: CDR1 MNHEY and CDR2 SVGEGT. CDR3 length: 17 residues. Trimming shortened V by 5 bases and J by 4 bases, and 23 bases separated the two germline ends. The CDR3 bases are TGTGCCAGCAGTAAGTTTGGCTGCATCGGAAAGACCTATGGCTACACCTTC. Residues: CASSKFGCIGKTYGYTF.

With respect to this clonotype: A read error may be the cause here, since a much bigger clone is one base away. The chain uses TRBV7-9 and TRBJ2-5; maybe TRBD1 (5 bases). CDR1 and CDR2 from the germline V gene are SEHNR and FQNEAQ (reference sequence). This CDR3 has 15 residues. The CDR3 sequence: CASSPPYDSQDTQYF. The CDR3 DNA reads TGTGCCAGCAGCCCCCCCTATGACAGCCAAGATACCCAGTACTTC.

About this clonotype: Because the CDR3's place on the DNA is in doubt, the DNA is left out and the CDR3 is given as listed by TCRdb. V and J are TRBV7-5 and TRBJ1-2. TRBV7-5 constitutes a pseudogene. With termini counted, the CDR3 has 19 amino acids. The CDR3 region is CISVPEDTNEVGKTYGHTF.

With regard to this clonotype: The junction differs from germline at one of its ends, possibly a read error. The rearrangement uses TRBV5-8 and TRBJ1-2, with D uncertain. The germline V gene encodes CDR1 SGHTS and CDR2 YDEGEE. The CDR3 extends over 13 amino acids. The CDR3 DNA sequence: TGTGCCAGCAGCTTGTTAGCTAACTATGGCTGCACCTTC. Protein sequence: CASSLLANYGCTF.

On this clonotype: Since the CDR3 does not end with the conserved phenylalanine or tryptophan, this likely comes from a read error. The rearrangement uses TRBV5-5 and TRBJ1-2; D uncertain. The CDR3 contains 16 residues. Germline V gene data show CDR1 as SGHKS and CDR2 as YYEKEE (reference sequence). V was clipped by 7 bases and J by 4 bases, with 23 bases between them. CDR3 sequence: CASWARVSRKTYGYTL. CDR3 sequence (DNA): TGTGCCAGCTGGGCTCGTGTCTCGCGAAAGACCTATGGCTACACCCTC.

Details on this clonotype: Possible read error: a much larger clone is one base away. V and J are TRBV2 and TRBJ2-5; TRBD2 agrees at 10 bases. The better agreement between TRBJ2-7 and the DNA end casts doubt on the J call. The CDR3 contains 16 residues. The germline gives CDR1 SNHLY, CDR2 FYNNEI. CDR3 loop: CASSEAWTSGTCEQYF. The CDR3 bases are TGTGCCAGCAGTGAAGCGTGGACTAGCGGCACCTGCGAGCAGTACTTC.

This clonotype came up many times. This rearrangement joins TRBV5-4 to TRBJ1-2; tentatively, D is TRBD1 (5 bases). Trimming took off 4 bases at V and 5 bases at J, with 15 bases between the two ends. The CDR3 runs 14 residues. Per the germline V gene, CDR1 is SGHNT and CDR2 is YYREEE (reference sequence). The CDR3 protein is CASSQNQEGYGYTF. CDR3 nucleotide sequence: TGTGCCAGCAGCCAAAATCAGGAGGGGTATGGCTACACCTTC.

A remark on this clonotype: This sequence may be a read error, since a much larger clone differs from it by one base. The chain joins TRBV25-1 to TRBJ1-2, with no clear D. From germline, CDR1 is MGHDK and CDR2 SYGVNS. Trimming took off 5 bases at V and 4 bases at J, with 23 bases between the two ends. The CDR3 has 17 amino acids. CDR3 nucleotides: TGTGCCAGCAGTCCCACTATAGAACTGGGAAAGACCTATGGCTACACCTTC. This translates into CASSPTIELGKTYGYTF.

This clonotype appeared many times. The chain uses TRBV5-5 and TRBJ2-5; 9 bases align to TRBD1. The CDR3 is 13 amino acids. Germline V gives CDR1 SGHKS, CDR2 YYEKEE (reference sequence). Losses at the gene ends were 5 bases for V and 7 bases for J; bases not matched to a gene: 6. The CDR3 region is CASRLGQGTTQYF. Here the CDR3 DNA reads TGTGCCAGCAGACTGGGACAGGGTACGACCCAGTACTTC.

This clonotype was counted at least ten times. The rearrangement uses TRBV11-2 and TRBJ2-1; D ambiguous. There are 13 residues in the CDR3. CDR1 is SGHAT and CDR2 is FQNNGV in the germline V gene. Trimming cost V 0 bases and J 9 bases, with 9 bases left between them. CDR3 loop: CASSLDQYGEQFF. In DNA form, the CDR3 reads TGTGCCAGCAGCTTAGACCAGTACGGTGAGCAGTTCTTC.

Of note for this clonotype: A read error may be the cause here, since a much bigger clone is one base away. The CDR3 coding sequence is TGTGCCAGCACATATCGTCGTCCACGAAAGACCTATGGCTACACCTTC. Amino acid sequence: CASTYRRPRKTYGYTF. V gene TRBV5-8 combines with J gene TRBJ1-2; D gene uncertain. CDR3 length: 16 residues. Trimming took 6 bases from V and 4 from J, leaving 22 bases between them. The V gene's germline CDR1 is SGHTS and CDR2 YDEGEE.